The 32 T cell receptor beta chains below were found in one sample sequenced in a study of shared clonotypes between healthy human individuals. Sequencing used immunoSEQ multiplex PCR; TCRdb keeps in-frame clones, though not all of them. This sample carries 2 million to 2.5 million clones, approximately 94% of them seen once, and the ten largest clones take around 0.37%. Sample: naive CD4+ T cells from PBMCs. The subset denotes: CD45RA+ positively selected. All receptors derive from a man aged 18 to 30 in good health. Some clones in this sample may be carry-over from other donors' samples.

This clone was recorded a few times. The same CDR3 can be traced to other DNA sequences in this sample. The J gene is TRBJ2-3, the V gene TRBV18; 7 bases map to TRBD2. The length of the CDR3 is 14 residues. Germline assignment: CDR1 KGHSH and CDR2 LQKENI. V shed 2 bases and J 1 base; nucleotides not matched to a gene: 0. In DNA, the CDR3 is TGTGCCAGCTCACCAGGGGGGGGCACAGATACGCAGTATTTT. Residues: CASSPGGGTDTQYF. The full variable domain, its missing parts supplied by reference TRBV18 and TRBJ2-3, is NAGVMQNPRHLVRRRGQEARLRCSPMKGHSHVYWYRQLPEEGLKFMVYLQKENIIDESGMPKERFSAEFPKEGPSILRIQQVVRGDSAAYFCASSPGGGTDTQYFGPGTRLTVL.

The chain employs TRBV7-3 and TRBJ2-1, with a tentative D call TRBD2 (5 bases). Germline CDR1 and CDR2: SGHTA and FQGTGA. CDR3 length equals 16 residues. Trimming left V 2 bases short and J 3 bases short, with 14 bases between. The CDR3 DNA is TGTGCCAGCAGCTTACAAGTGGGAGCAAACTACAATGAGCAGTTCTTC. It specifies CASSLQVGANYNEQFF.

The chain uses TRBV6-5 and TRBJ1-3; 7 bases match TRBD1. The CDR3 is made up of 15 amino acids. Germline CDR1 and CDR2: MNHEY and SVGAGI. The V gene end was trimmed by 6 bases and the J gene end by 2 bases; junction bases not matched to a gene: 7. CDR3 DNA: TGTGCCAGCAGGCCCCCGGGACAGACTGGAAACACCATATATTTT. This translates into CASRPPGQTGNTIYF.

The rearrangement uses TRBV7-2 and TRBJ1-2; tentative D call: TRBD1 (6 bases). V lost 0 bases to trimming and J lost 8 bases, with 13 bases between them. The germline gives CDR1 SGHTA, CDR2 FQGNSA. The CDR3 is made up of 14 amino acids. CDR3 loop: CASSLARGAGGYTF. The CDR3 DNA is TGTGCCAGCAGCTTAGCCCGGGGGGCGGGCGGCTACACCTTC.

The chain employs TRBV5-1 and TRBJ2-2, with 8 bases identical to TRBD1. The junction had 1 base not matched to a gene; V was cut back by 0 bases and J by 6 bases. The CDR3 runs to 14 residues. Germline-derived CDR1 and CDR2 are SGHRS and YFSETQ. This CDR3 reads CASSLGTGPGELFF. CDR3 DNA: TGCGCCAGCAGCTTGGGGACAGGGCCCGGGGAGCTGTTTTTT.

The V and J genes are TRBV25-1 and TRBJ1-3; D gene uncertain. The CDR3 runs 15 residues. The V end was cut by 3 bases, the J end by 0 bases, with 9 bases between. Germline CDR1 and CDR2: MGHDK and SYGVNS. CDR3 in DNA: TGTGCCAGCAGTGAGGGCATCGCCTCTGGAAACACCATATATTTT. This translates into CASSEGIASGNTIYF.

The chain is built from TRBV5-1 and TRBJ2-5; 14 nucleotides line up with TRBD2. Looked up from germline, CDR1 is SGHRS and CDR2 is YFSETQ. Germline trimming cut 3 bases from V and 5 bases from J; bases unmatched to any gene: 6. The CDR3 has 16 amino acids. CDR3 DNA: TGCGCCAGCAGCTCACGACTAGCGGGAGGGGGGGAGACCCAGTACTTC. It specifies CASSSRLAGGGETQYF.

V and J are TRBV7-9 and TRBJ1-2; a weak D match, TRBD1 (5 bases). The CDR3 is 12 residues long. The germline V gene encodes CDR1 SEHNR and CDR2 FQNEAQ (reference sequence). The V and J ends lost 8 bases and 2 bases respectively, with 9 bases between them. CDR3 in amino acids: CASGGENYGYTF. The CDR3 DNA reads TGTGCCAGCGGGGGGGAGAACTATGGCTACACCTTC.

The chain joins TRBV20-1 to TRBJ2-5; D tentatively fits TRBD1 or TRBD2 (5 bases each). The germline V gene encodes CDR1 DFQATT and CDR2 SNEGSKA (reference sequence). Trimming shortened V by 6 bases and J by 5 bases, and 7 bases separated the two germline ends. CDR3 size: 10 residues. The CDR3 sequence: CSAWGETQYF. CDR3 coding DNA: TGCAGTGCGTGGGGGGAGACCCAGTACTTC.

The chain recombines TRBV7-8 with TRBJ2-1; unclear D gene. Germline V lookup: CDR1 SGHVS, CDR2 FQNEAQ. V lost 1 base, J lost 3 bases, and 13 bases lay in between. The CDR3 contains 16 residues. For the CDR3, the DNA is TGTGCCAGCAGCTTAGGGAGACTCCAAGTCTACAATGAGCAGTTCTTC. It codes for CASSLGRLQVYNEQFF.

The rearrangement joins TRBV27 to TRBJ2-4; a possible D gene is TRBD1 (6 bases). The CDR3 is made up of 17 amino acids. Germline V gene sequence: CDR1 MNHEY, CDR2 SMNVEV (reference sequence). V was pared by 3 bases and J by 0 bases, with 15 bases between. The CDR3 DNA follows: TGTGCCAGCAGTTTCGGTCCTGGCAGGGGAGCCAAAAACATTCAGTACTTC. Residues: CASSFGPGRGAKNIQYF.

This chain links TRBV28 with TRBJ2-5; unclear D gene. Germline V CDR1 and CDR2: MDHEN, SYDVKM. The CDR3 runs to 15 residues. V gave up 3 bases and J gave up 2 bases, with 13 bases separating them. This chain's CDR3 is CASSLPGSLQETQYF. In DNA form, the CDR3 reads TGTGCCAGCAGTTTGCCTGGGTCCCTACAAGAGACCCAGTACTTC.

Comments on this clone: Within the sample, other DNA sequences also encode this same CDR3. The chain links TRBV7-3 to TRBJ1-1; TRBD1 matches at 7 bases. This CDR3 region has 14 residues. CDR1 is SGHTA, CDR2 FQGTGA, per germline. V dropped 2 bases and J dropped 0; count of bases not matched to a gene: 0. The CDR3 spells CASSLQGVNTEAFF. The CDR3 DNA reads TGTGCCAGCAGCTTACAGGGGGTGAACACTGAAGCTTTCTTT.

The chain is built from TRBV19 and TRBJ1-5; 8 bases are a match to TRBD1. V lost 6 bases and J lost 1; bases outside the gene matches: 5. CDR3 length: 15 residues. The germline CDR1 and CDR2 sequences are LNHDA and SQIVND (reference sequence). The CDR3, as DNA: TGTGCCAGTAGGCACCAGGGGGCAAGCAATCAGCCCCAGCATTTT. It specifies CASRHQGASNQPQHF.

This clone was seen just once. The CDR3 is CARMRAAASGNTIYF. The CDR3 bases are TGTGCCAGGATGAGGGCAGCAGCCTCTGGAAACACCATATATTTT. The chain combines TRBV2 with TRBJ1-3, with D unresolved. The ends were cut back, 9 bases at V and 0 bases at J, with 15 bases in the middle. The V gene's germline CDR1 is SNHLY and CDR2 FYNNEI. The CDR3 is 15 amino acids.

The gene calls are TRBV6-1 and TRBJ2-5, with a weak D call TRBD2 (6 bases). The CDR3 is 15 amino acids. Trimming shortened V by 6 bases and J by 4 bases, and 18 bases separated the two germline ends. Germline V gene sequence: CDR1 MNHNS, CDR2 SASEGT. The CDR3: CASSDRGNARETQYF. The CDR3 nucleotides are TGTGCCAGCAGCGATCGGGGGAATGCCCGAGAGACCCAGTACTTC.

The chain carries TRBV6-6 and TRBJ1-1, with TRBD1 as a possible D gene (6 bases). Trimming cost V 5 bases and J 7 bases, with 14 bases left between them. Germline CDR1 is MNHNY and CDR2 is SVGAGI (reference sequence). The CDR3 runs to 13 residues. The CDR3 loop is CASSQPGQNEAFF. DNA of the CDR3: TGTGCCAGCAGTCAACCAGGACAGAATGAAGCTTTCTTT.

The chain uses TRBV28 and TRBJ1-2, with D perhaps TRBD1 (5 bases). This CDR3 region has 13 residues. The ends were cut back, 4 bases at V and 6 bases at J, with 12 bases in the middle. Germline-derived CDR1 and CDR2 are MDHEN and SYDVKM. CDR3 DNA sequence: TGTGCCAGCAGTTCCGCCGGGGGGAATGGCTACACCTTC. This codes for CASSSAGGNGYTF.

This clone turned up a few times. The CDR3, as DNA: TGTGCCAGCATTGCGGCCCCATACGAGCAGTACTTC. Its translation: CASIAAPYEQYF. The rearrangement joins TRBV6-4 to TRBJ2-7, with no clear D. Germline-derived CDR1 and CDR2 are MRHNA and SNTAGT. The CDR3 loop spans 12 amino acids. V was pared by 7 bases and J by 4 bases, with 11 bases between.

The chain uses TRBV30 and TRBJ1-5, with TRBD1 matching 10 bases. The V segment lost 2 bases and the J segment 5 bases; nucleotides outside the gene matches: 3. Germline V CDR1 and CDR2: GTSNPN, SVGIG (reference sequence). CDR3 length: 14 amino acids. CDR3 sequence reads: CAWSPGQGHQPQHF. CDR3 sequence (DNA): TGTGCCTGGAGTCCGGGACAGGGGCATCAGCCCCAGCATTTT.

As DNA, the CDR3 is TGTGCCAGCAGCCAAGGGGTCACGGTATCGGCTGGTGGCTACACCTTC. Protein sequence: CASSQGVTVSAGGYTF. The rearrangement links TRBV14 to TRBJ1-2; D is unresolved. CDR3 length equals 16 residues. Trimming shortened V by 1 base and J by 7 bases, and 19 bases separated the two germline ends. Looked up from germline, CDR1 is SGHDN and CDR2 is FVKESK.

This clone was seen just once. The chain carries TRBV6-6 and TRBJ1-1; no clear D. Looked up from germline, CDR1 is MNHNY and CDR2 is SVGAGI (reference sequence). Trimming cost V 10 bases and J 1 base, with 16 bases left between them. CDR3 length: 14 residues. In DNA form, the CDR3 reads TGTGCCATTCGAGTCAAAACTGGGAACACTGAAGCTTTCTTT. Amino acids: CAIRVKTGNTEAFF.

CDR3 in DNA: TGCGCCAGCAGCCAACTACTGATAGGACAGGGTGAGAGCACAGATACGCAGTATTTT. Amino acids: CASSQLLIGQGESTDTQYF. V gene TRBV4-3 combines with J gene TRBJ2-3; 8 bases map to TRBD1. Germline-derived CDR1 and CDR2 are LGHNA and YSLEER. CDR3 length: 19 amino acids. Germline trimming cut 2 bases from V and 0 bases from J; bases unmatched to any gene: 13.

CDR3 nucleotides: TGTGCCAGCAGTGTACAACCCGCCTCGGGGGTAAGCTCCTACGAGCAGTACTTC. It codes for CASSVQPASGVSSYEQYF. V gene TRBV6-1 combines with J gene TRBJ2-7; tentative D call: TRBD2 (6 bases). The CDR3 is 18 residues long. The germline V gene encodes CDR1 MNHNS and CDR2 SASEGT. The V and J ends lost 4 bases and 0 bases respectively, with 22 bases between them.

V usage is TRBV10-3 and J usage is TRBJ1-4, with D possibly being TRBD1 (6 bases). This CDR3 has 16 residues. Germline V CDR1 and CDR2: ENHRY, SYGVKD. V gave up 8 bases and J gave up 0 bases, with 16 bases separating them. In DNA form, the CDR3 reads TGTGCCATCGGGACATCACCAATTGCAACTAATGAAAAACTGTTTTTT. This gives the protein CAIGTSPIATNEKLFF.

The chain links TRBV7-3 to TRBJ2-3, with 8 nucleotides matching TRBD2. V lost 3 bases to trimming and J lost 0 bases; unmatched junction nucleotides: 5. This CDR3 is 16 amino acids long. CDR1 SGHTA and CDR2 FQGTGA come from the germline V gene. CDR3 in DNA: TGTGCCAGCAGCTTTGCGGGAGGCCTCAGCACAGATACGCAGTATTTT. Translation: CASSFAGGLSTDTQYF.

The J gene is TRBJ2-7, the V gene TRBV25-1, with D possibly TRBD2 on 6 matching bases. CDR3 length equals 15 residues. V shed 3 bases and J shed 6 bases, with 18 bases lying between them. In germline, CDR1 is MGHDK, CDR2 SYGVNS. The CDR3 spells CASSDVAGRRSEQYF. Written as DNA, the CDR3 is TGTGCCAGCAGTGATGTGGCGGGAAGGAGGTCCGAGCAGTACTTC.

CDR3 in DNA: TGTGCCGCGGGTACAACAGGCCGATACACTGAAGCTTTCTTT. Translated, it gives CAAGTTGRYTEAFF. V gene TRBV28 combines with J gene TRBJ1-1; the D gene is possibly TRBD1 (5 bases). The CDR3 runs to 14 residues. V lost 11 bases, J lost 3 bases, and 19 bases lay in between. Germline V gives CDR1 MDHEN, CDR2 SYDVKM.

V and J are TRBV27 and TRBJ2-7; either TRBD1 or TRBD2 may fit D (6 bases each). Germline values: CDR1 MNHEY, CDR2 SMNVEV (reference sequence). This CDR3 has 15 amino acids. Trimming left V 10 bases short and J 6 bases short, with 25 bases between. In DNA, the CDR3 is TGTGCCACCCGGCGGCCGGGGGCCCGGCGGTCCGAGCAGTACTTC. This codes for CATRRPGARRSEQYF.

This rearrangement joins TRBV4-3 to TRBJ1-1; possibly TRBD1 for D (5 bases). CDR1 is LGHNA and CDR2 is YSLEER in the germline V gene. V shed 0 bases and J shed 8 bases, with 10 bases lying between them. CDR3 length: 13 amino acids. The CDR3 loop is CASSQDDRGEAFF. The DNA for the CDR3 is TGCGCCAGCAGCCAAGATGATCGGGGGGAAGCTTTCTTT.

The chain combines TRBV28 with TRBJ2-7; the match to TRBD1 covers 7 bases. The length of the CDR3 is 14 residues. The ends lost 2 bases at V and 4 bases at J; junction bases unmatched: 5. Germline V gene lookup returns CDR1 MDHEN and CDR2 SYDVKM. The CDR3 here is CASSLRQGGYEQYF. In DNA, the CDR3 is TGTGCCAGCAGTTTAAGACAGGGTGGATACGAGCAGTACTTC.

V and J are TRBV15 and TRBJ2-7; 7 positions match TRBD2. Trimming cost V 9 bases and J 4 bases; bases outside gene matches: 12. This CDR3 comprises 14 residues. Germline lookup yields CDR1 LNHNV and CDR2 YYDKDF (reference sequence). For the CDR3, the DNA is TGTGCCACTCAAAGCAGCGGGACCCTTTACGAGCAGTACTTC. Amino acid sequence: CATQSSGTLYEQYF.